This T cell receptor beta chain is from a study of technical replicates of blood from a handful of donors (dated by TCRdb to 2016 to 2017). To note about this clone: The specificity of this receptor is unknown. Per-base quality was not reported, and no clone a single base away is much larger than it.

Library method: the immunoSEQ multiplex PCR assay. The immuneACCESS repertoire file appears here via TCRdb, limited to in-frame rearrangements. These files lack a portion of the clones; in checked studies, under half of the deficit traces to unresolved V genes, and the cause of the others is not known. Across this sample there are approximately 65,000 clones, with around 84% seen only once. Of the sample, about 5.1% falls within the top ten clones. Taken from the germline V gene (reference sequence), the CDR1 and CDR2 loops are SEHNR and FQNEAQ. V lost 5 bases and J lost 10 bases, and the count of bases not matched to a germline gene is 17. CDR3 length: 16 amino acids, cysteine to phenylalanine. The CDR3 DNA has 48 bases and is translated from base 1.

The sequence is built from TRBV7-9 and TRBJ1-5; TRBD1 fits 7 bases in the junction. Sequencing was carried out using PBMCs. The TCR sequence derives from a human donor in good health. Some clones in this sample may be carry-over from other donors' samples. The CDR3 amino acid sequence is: CASSNGMLAGGGPQHF. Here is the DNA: TGTGCCAGCAGCAATGGTATGTTGGCAGGGGGTGGCCCCCAGCATTTT. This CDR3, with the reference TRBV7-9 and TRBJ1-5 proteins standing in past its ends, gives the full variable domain DTGVSQNPRHKITKRGQNVTFRCDPISEHNRLYWYRQTLGQGPEFLTYFQNEAQLEKSRLLSDRFSAERPKGSFSTLEIQRTEQGDSAMYLCASSNGMLAGGGPQHFGDGTRLSIL.